Detailed here is one T cell receptor beta chain. Its target is unknown. In making TCR beta libraries, quantitative 5'-RACE with molecular barcodes was used. From the 5' RACE reads, TCRdb called clonotypes with MiXCR, one entry per CDR3 protein. The sample records some 800,000 distinct CDR3 sequences, approximately 12% being singletons. These data are taken from a study of CD8 T cells in ankylosing spondylitis. The CDR3 consists of 14 residues. Trimming cost V 0 bases and J 8 bases; bases outside gene matches: 7. CDR1 is SGHTA and CDR2 is FQGNSA in the germline V gene. Notes on the study in general: In the blood and synovial fluid of reactive arthritis, some motif variants had been previously reported. Characteristic, it appeared, of ankylosing spondylitis blood was a TCR beta motif of 7 or 8 highly homologous variants. Clones linked with disease were CD8+ and fairly uncommon in the peripheral blood. Disease-linked clones reportedly showed significant enrichment in matched ankylosing spondylitis synovial fluid.

The chain carries TRBV7-2 and TRBJ2-7, with 7 nucleotides matching TRBD1. Sequencing used blood, either unsorted or a sorted T cell fraction (not recorded which). This sequence was found in a male donor with ankylosing spondylitis. Here the CDR3 reads CASSLAGDREKQYF. As DNA, the CDR3 is TGTGCCAGCAGCTTAGCGGGAGACAGGGAAAAGCAGTACTTC. Full variable domain (missing parts from reference TRBV7-2 and TRBJ2-7): GAGVSQSPSNKVTEKGKDVELRCDPISGHTALYWYRQSLGQGLEFLIYFQGNSAPDKSGLPSDRFSAERTGGSVSTLTIQRTQQEDSAVYLCASSLAGDREKQYFGPGTRLTVT.